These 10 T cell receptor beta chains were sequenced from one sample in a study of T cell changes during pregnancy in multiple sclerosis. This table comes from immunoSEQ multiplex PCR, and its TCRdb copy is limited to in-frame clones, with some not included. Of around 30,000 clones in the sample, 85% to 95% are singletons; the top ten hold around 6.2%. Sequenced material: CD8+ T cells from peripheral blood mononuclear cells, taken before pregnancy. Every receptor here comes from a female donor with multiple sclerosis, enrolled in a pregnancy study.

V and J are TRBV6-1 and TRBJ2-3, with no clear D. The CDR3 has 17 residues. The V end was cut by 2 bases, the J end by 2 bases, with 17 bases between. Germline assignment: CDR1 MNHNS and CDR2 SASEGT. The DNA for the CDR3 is TGTGCCAGCAGTGAACGACTGGATTACACACACACAGATACGCAGTATTTT. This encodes CASSERLDYTHTDTQYF.

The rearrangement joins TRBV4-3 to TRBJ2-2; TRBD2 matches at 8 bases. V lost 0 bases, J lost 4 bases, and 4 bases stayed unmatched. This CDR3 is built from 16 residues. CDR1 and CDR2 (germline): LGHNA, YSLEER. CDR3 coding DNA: TGCGCCAGCAGCCAAGATCCTAGCGGGCCCACCGGGGAGCTGTTTTTT. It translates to CASSQDPSGPTGELFF.

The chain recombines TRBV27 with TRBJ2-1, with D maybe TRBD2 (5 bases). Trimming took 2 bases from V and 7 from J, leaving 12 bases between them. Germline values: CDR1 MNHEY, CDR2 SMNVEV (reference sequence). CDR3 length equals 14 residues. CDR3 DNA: TGTGCCAGCAGTTTACCTGGACTCATTAATGAGCAGTTCTTC. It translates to CASSLPGLINEQFF.

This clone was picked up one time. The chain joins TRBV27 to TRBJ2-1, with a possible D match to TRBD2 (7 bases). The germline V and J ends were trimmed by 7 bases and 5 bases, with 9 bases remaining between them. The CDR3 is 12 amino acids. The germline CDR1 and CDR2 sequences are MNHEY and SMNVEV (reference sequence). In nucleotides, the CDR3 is TGTGCCAGCAAGCGGGACAACAATGAGCAGTTCTTC. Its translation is CASKRDNNEQFF.

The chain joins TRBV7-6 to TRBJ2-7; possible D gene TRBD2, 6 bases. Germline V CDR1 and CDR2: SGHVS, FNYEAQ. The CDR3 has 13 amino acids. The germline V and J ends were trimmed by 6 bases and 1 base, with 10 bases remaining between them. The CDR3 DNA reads TGTGCCAGCAGGTCCGGGAGTTCCTACGAGCAGTACTTC. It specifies CASRSGSSYEQYF.

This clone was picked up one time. CDR3 nucleotide sequence: TGTGCCAGCAGCTCTATGAGGATCGGGGAGCTGTTTTTT. It yields the protein CASSSMRIGELFF. V and J are TRBV7-9 and TRBJ2-2, with D hard to call. Germline CDR1 SEHNR, CDR2 FQNEAQ (reference sequence). The CDR3 is made up of 13 amino acids. V lost 4 bases and J lost 7, with 10 bases in between.

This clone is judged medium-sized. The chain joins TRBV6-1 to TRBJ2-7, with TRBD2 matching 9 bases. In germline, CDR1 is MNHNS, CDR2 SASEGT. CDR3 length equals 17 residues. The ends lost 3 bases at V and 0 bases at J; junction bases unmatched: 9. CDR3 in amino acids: CASSDDLAGGVSYEQYF. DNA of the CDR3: TGTGCCAGCAGTGACGATCTGGCGGGAGGGGTCTCCTACGAGCAGTACTTC.

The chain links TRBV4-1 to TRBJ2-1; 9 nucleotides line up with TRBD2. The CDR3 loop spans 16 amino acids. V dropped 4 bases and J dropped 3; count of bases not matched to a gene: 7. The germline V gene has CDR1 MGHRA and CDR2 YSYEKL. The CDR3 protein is CASSPETSGYYNEQFF. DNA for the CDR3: TGCGCCAGCAGCCCCGAGACTAGCGGCTACTACAATGAGCAGTTCTTC.

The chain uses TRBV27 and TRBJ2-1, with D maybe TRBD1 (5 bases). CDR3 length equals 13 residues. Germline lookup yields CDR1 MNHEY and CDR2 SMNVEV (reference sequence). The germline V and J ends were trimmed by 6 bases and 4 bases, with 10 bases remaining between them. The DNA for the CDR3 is TGTGCCAGCAGAGGACACTTTTACAATGAGCAGTTCTTC. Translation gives CASRGHFYNEQFF.

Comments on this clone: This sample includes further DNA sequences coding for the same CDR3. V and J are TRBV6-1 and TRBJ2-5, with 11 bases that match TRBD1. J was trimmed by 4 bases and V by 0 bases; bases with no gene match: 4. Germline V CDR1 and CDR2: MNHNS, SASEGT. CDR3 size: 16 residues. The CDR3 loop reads CASSEAAGQGGETQYF. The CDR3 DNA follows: TGTGCCAGCAGTGAAGCGGCGGGACAGGGGGGAGAGACCCAGTACTTC.